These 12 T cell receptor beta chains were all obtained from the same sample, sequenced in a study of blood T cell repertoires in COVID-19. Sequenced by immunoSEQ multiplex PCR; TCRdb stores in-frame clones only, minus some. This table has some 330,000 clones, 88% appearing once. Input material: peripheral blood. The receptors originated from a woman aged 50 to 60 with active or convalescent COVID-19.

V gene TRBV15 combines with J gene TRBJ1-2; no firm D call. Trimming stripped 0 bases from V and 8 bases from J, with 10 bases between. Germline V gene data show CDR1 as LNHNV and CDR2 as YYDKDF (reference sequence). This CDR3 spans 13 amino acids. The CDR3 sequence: CATSRETLSGYTF. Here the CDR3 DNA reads TGTGCCACCAGCAGAGAGACTCTTTCGGGCTACACCTTC. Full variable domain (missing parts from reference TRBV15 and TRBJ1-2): DAMVIQNPRYQVTQFGKPVTLSCSQTLNHNVMYWYQQKSSQAPKLLFHYYDKDFNNEADTPDNFQSRRPNTSFCFLDIRSPGLGDTAMYLCATSRETLSGYTFGSGTRLTVV.

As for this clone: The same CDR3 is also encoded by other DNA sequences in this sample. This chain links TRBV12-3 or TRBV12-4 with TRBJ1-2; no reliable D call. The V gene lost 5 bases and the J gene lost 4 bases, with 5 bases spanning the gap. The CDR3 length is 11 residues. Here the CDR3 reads CASSPGYGYTF. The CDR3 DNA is TGTGCCAGCAGTCCCGGCTATGGCTACACCTTC.

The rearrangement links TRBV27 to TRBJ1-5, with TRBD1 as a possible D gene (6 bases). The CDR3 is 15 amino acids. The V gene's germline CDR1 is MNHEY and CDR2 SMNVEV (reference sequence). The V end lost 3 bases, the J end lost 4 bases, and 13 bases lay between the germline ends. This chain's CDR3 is CASSFQGTGNQPQHF. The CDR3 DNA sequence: TGTGCCAGCAGTTTTCAGGGGACGGGGAATCAGCCCCAGCATTTT.

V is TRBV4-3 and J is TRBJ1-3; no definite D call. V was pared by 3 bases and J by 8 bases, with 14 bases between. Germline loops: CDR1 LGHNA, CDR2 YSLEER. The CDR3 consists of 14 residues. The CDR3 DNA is TGCGCCAGCAGCCAGTTGATAGGGAGGGACACCATATATTTT. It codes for CASSQLIGRDTIYF.

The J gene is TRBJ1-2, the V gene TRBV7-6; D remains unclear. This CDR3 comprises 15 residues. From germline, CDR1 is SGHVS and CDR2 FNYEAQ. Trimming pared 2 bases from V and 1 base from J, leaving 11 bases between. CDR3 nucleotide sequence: TGTGCCAGCAGCTTAATCGAGGGAGGTAACTATGGCTACACCTTC. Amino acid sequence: CASSLIEGGNYGYTF.

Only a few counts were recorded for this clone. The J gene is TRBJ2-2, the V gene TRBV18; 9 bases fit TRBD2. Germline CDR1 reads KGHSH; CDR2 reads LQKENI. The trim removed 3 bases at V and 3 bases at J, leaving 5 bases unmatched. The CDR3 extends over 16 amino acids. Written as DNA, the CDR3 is TGTGCCAGCTCACCGGCGGGGGGGCGAGACACCGGGGAGCTGTTTTTT. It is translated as CASSPAGGRDTGELFF.

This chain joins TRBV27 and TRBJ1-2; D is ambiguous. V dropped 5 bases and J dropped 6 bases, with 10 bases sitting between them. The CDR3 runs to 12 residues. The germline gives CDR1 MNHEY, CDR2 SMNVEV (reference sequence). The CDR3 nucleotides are TGTGCCAGCAGTAGGCGGGGTAATGGCTACACCTTC. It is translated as CASSRRGNGYTF.

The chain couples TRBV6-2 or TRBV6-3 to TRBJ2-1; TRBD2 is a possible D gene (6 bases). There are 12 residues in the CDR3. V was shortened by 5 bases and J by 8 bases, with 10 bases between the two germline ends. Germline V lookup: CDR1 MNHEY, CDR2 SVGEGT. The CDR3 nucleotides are TGTGCCAGCAGTCCCTGGGGGGATGAGCAGTTCTTC. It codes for CASSPWGDEQFF.

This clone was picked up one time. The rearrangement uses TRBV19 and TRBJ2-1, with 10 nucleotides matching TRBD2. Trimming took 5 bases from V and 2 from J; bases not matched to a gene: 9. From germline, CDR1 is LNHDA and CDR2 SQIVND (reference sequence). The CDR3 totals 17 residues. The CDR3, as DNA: TGTGCCAGTAGTGGACTAGCGGCCCATGGTGCCTACAATGAGCAGTTCTTC. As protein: CASSGLAAHGAYNEQFF.

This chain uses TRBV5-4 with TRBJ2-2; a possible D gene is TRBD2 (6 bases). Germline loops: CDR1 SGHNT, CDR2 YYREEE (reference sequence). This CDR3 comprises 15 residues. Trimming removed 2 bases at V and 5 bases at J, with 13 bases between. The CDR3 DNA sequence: TGTGCCAGCAGCTTAGGCGGGGTTGGGACCGGGGAGCTGTTTTTT. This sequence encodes CASSLGGVGTGELFF.

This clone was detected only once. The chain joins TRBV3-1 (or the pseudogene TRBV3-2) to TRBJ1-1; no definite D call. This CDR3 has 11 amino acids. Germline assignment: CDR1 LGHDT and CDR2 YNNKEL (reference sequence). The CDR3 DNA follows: TGTGCTACGGCCCAGGCCGCTGAAGCTTTCTTT. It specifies CATAQAAEAFF.

CDR3 protein: CASSPPPGTNQPQHF. In DNA form, the CDR3 reads TGTGCCAGCTCACCACCACCGGGAACAAATCAGCCCCAGCATTTT. The rearrangement uses TRBV18 and TRBJ1-5; D call uncertain. Looked up from germline, CDR1 is KGHSH and CDR2 is LQKENI. The CDR3 has 15 residues. Trimming left V 0 bases short and J 4 bases short, with 10 bases between.